The TCR beta chain under discussion was sequenced for a study of Tregs in tolerant kidney transplant recipients (dated 2019 in TCRdb). Background on the whole study: TCRbeta sequencing was used in the study to identify donor-specific regulatory T cells before combined kidney and bone marrow transplantation, and the identified cells were then tracked after transplant. TCRbeta repertoire sequencing was used in a few healthy controls to compare several ways of expanding Tregs specific for an allogeneic donor.

The research as a whole found: The study was limited by small patient numbers, and the findings need validation in larger populations and under other immunosuppression protocols. Expanding Tregs with activated donor B cells appeared to identify the most biologically relevant and donor-specific TCRbeta repertoire. Although technical replication error seemed to be minimal, the question of biological reproducibility was not addressed directly.

Concerning this clone itself: This receptor's antigen is unknown. Base-call qualities are not available, and no considerably larger clone is one nucleotide away.

Thawed PBMCs were FACS-sorted into unstimulated Tregs (CD4+CD25+CD127-), CD4+ non-Tregs (CD4+CD25-), CD4 cells and CD8 cells. Healthy control blood was obtained either as purchased buffy coats or from healthy volunteers. Healthy control blood was separated into PBMCs by Ficoll density gradient and cryopreserved, and patient PBMCs were collected both before and after transplant. As encoded in the germline V gene, CDR1 is ENHRY while CDR2 is SYGVKD. V and J are trimmed by 4 bases and 6 bases, and the gene matches miss 7 bases of the junction. CDR3 length: 14 amino acids, cysteine to phenylalanine. Only CDR3 DNA is held: 42 bases, read in frame from base 1. Genomic DNA was extracted from sorted cells with the QIAGEN DNeasy Blood and Tissue Kit for TCRbeta CDR3 sequencing. High-throughput TCRbeta CDR3 sequencing, including PCR amplification with bias correction and internal controls, was performed commercially through immunoSEQ. From the authors' description of their analysis: Unique productive TCRbeta sequences were defined by CDR3 nucleotide sequence where primers matched, otherwise by CDR3 amino acid sequence with Vbeta and Jbeta genes. To correct sorting error, sequences shared between sorted populations at a frequency ratio of 2:1 or less were removed; the rest were assigned to the higher population. Sequences were defined as donor-reactive when expanded at least 5-fold in CFSE-low cells versus unstimulated cells and present at a frequency of at least 0.01% in CFSE-low cells. Repertoire divergence was quantified by Jensen-Shannon divergence calculated from the top 100 TCRbeta sequences ranked by frequency. For any sample with multiple sequencing runs, sorting error was corrected in each run separately before the runs were pooled. TCRdb took over this immuneACCESS table, retaining in-frame rearrangements with V and J assigned. Such tables are incomplete; in checked studies, under half of the missing clones stem from an unresolved V gene, and the remainder is unexplained. That table is the source of V, J and clone size, and D and trimming were worked out from the DNA. This sample gives roughly 250,000 clones in total; about 80% of them show up just once. The ten most abundant clones make up 0.64% of the sample.

The sample was CD4+ T cells from blood. The sequence joins TRBV10-3 to TRBJ2-7, with 9 bases matching TRBD1. The sequence came from a human donor in good health. Here the CDR3 is given as CAISVGGQGTEQYF. The DNA sequence follows: TGTGCCATCAGTGTTGGGGGACAGGGAACCGAGCAGTACTTC.